These 23 T cell receptor beta chains share one sample of origin, sequenced in a study of cytomegalovirus exposure and HLA in healthy donors. Both 60 Vbeta primers and 13 Jbeta primers went into the PCR. Only in-frame clones appear in the TCRdb table, and some are missing; sequencing was by immunoSEQ multiplex PCR. The table shows 65,000 to 85,000 clones, with about 78% occurring only once. The source material was PBMCs. These receptors originate from a woman aged 40 to 49 in good health and CMV-seropositive.

This chain uses TRBV28 with TRBJ2-1; TRBD2 might be the D (7 bases). Germline CDR1 reads MDHEN; CDR2 reads SYDVKM. The V and J ends lost 0 bases and 0 bases respectively, with 15 bases between them. The CDR3 contains 18 residues. The CDR3 reads CASSLWGGPQASYNEQFF. The CDR3 DNA follows: TGTGCCAGCAGTTTATGGGGGGGGCCCCAGGCCTCCTACAATGAGCAGTTCTTC. Combining the CDR3 with reference TRBV28 and TRBJ2-1 gives the whole variable domain DVKVTQSSRYLVKRTGEKVFLECVQDMDHENMFWYRQDPGLGLRLIYFSYDVKMKEKGDIPEGYSVSREKKERFSLILESASTNQTSMYLCASSLWGGPQASYNEQFFGPGTRLTVL.

This clone was detected only a few times. The rearrangement links TRBV6-6 to TRBJ1-2, with D uncertain. V gave up 6 bases and J gave up 2 bases, with 7 bases separating them. There are 12 residues in the CDR3. CDR1 is MNHNY, CDR2 SVGAGI, per germline (reference sequence). CDR3 region: CASRESNYGYTF. In DNA form, the CDR3 reads TGTGCCAGCAGGGAGTCCAACTATGGCTACACCTTC.

This clone was counted between two and nine times. This chain joins TRBV2 and TRBJ2-2; 8 bases are a match to TRBD2. This CDR3 has 16 amino acids. V was clipped by 7 bases and J by 4 bases; unmatched bases: 11. Per the germline V gene, CDR1 is SNHLY and CDR2 is FYNNEI. DNA for the CDR3: TGTGCCAGCACACTACGGGGGGGGGCCGCCACCGGGGAGCTGTTTTTT. It codes for CASTLRGGAATGELFF.

This clone has just one count. The V and J genes are TRBV30 and TRBJ1-5; TRBD1 matches at 8 bases. The CDR3 contains 17 residues. The V gene's germline CDR1 is GTSNPN and CDR2 SVGIG (reference sequence). V was pared by 1 base and J by 10 bases, with 18 bases of the junction left unmatched. In DNA, the CDR3 is TGTGCCTGGAGTGAGACAGGGGATTTCTTCGGCCTACTCCCCCAGCATTTT. This codes for CAWSETGDFFGLLPQHF.

The rearrangement uses TRBV28 and TRBJ1-4; 9 bases are shared with TRBD1. The CDR3 is 15 amino acids. The V gene end was trimmed by 6 bases and the J gene end by 7 bases; junction bases not matched to a gene: 9. CDR1 is MDHEN and CDR2 is SYDVKM in the germline V gene. The CDR3 bases are TGTGCCAGCAGCTCGTCCCGGGGACAGGGTGAAAAACTGTTTTTT. Protein sequence: CASSSSRGQGEKLFF.

This clone was detected only once. This chain links TRBV9 with TRBJ1-1; unclear D gene. This CDR3 has 14 amino acids. CDR1 is SGDLS and CDR2 is YYNGEE in the germline V gene. V lost 0 bases, J lost 0 bases, and 6 bases lay in between. The CDR3 DNA reads as TGTGCCAGCAGCGTAGGAGTGGTGAACACTGAAGCTTTCTTT. This gives the protein CASSVGVVNTEAFF.

DNA of the CDR3: TGTGCCACCAGTAGCCTAGCGGGGGGGGAATATGAGCAGTTCTTC. Protein product: CATSSLAGGEYEQFF. The chain recombines TRBV15 with TRBJ2-1; 12 bases line up with TRBD2. This CDR3 contains 15 residues. Trimming removed 6 bases from V and 8 bases from J; junction bases left unmatched: 8. CDR1 and CDR2 (germline): LNHNV, YYDKDF (reference sequence).

A word on this clone: At one end the junction does not follow the germline gene, possibly because of a read error. V usage is TRBV7-9 and J usage is TRBJ2-5, with D uncertain. Germline V lookup: CDR1 SEHNR, CDR2 FQNEAQ (reference sequence). CDR3 length: 12 amino acids. The CDR3 here is CSSSPTEETQYF. The CDR3 DNA sequence: TGTTCCAGCAGCCCCACAGAAGAGACCCAGTACTTC.

The rearrangement joins TRBV2 to TRBJ2-5, with a tentative D call TRBD1 (6 bases). The V gene's germline CDR1 is SNHLY and CDR2 FYNNEI. CDR3 size: 15 residues. V lost 3 bases to trimming and J lost 3 bases, with 14 bases between them. The CDR3 here is CASSEANRAKETQYF. CDR3 bases: TGTGCCAGCAGTGAGGCAAACAGGGCCAAAGAGACCCAGTACTTC.

This CDR3 reads CASSLDTMNTEAFF. The CDR3 DNA sequence: TGTGCCAGCAGCTTAGACACCATGAACACTGAAGCTTTCTTT. The J gene is TRBJ1-1, the V gene TRBV13; D gene unclear. The length of the CDR3 is 14 residues. Germline V gene lookup returns CDR1 PRHDT and CDR2 FYEKMQ (reference sequence). The V and J ends lost 1 base and 0 bases respectively, with 6 bases between them.

This chain uses TRBV25-1 with TRBJ1-1; TRBD1 aligns across 10 bases. V dropped 3 bases and J dropped 1; count of bases not matched to a gene: 5. Looked up from germline, CDR1 is MGHDK and CDR2 is SYGVNS. CDR3 length equals 16 residues. CDR3 protein: CASSESTGGGNTEAFF. For the CDR3, the DNA is TGTGCCAGCAGTGAGTCGACAGGGGGCGGGAACACTGAAGCTTTCTTT.

CDR3 amino acids: CASRGVFRDRVSVKANTGELFF. For the CDR3, the DNA is TGCGCCAGCAGAGGGGTGTTCCGGGACAGGGTATCTGTCAAAGCGAACACCGGGGAGCTGTTTTTT. This chain joins TRBV5-1 and TRBJ2-2; TRBD1 aligns across 9 bases. Germline loops: CDR1 SGHRS, CDR2 YFSETQ. The CDR3 spans 22 residues. Trimming removed 5 bases from V and 0 bases from J; junction bases left unmatched: 23.

The CDR3 region has the DNA TGTGCCAGTAGTATAGCCACCGGGAGCGGGGGAGGCTACACCTTC. Translating it yields CASSIATGSGGGYTF. This rearrangement joins TRBV19 to TRBJ1-2, with D tentatively TRBD1 (5 bases). The CDR3 totals 15 residues. Germline CDR1 and CDR2: LNHDA and SQIVND (reference sequence). V dropped 1 base and J dropped 8 bases, with 17 bases sitting between them.

The chain is built from TRBV5-1 and TRBJ1-1, with 9 bases that match TRBD1. The ends lost 4 bases at V and 4 bases at J; junction bases unmatched: 11. CDR3 size: 16 residues. CDR1 and CDR2 (germline): SGHRS, YFSETQ. The DNA of the CDR3 is TGCGCCAGCAGCGCCGGACAGGGGAACCGGGTCACTGAAGCTTTCTTT. Its translation: CASSAGQGNRVTEAFF.

The J gene is TRBJ2-1, the V gene TRBV7-3, with D unclear. The ends were cut back, 0 bases at V and 8 bases at J, with 11 bases in the middle. CDR1 and CDR2 (germline): SGHTA, FQGTGA. The CDR3 contains 14 residues. The CDR3 DNA is TGTGCCAGCAGCTTAACTGCCATAGGAGATGAGCAGTTCTTC. This gives the protein CASSLTAIGDEQFF.

The J gene is TRBJ2-3, the V gene TRBV7-2; 8 nucleotides align to TRBD2. CDR3 size: 16 residues. Germline V CDR1 and CDR2: SGHTA, FQGNSA. Germline trimming cut 5 bases from V and 1 base from J; bases unmatched to any gene: 8. CDR3 nucleotide sequence: TGTGCCAGCAGCCCCAAGTGGCGGGGGGGCACAGATACGCAGTATTTT. Its protein is CASSPKWRGGTDTQYF.

The chain is built from TRBV5-1 and TRBJ2-5, with 7 bases matching TRBD1. V shed 3 bases and J 2 bases; nucleotides not matched to a gene: 4. This CDR3 spans 14 amino acids. Germline CDR1 is SGHRS and CDR2 is YFSETQ. The CDR3: CASSSGRGQETQYF. Written as DNA, the CDR3 is TGCGCCAGCAGCTCCGGCAGGGGGCAAGAGACCCAGTACTTC. Using reference TRBV5-1 and TRBJ2-5 for the parts outside the CDR3, the full variable domain is KAGVTQTPRYLIKTRGQQVTLSCSPISGHRSVSWYQQTPGQGLQFLFEYFSETQRNKGNFPGRFSGRQFSNSRSEMNVSTLELGDSALYLCASSSGRGQETQYFGPGTRLLVL.

V is TRBV30 and J is TRBJ2-5, with D perhaps matching TRBD2 (6 bases). This CDR3 contains 13 residues. V lost 4 bases and J lost 2, with 11 bases in between. Germline lookup yields CDR1 GTSNPN and CDR2 SVGIG (reference sequence). CDR3 region: CAWTRDWQETQYF. DNA for the CDR3: TGTGCCTGGACCCGGGACTGGCAAGAGACCCAGTACTTC.

This chain links TRBV21-1 with TRBJ1-2; the table's D call of TRBD1 was not tested on the DNA. TRBV21-1 is a known pseudogene. The CDR3 length is 14 residues. The CDR3 region is CASSKAEGAGGYTF. The CDR3 DNA reads as TGTGCCAGCAGCAAAGCTGAGGGGGCGGGGGGCTACACCTTC.

V is TRBV10-3 and J is TRBJ1-1; no definite D call. V shed 2 bases and J shed 5 bases, with 15 bases lying between them. CDR3 length equals 15 residues. The V gene's germline CDR1 is ENHRY and CDR2 SYGVKD. This CDR3 is CAISEIVARGTEAFF. The CDR3 bases are TGTGCCATCAGTGAGATCGTGGCCCGGGGAACTGAAGCTTTCTTT.

The chain joins TRBV15 to TRBJ2-7; the D is unclear. The V gene's germline CDR1 is LNHNV and CDR2 YYDKDF (reference sequence). The CDR3 spans 12 residues. Deletions cut 1 base from V and 3 bases from J, with 4 bases between. CDR3 sequence: CATSRVHYEQYF. DNA for the CDR3: TGTGCCACCAGCAGAGTCCACTACGAGCAGTACTTC.

This chain links TRBV5-1 with TRBJ2-7; 8 nucleotides agree with TRBD1. The germline gives CDR1 SGHRS, CDR2 YFSETQ. The CDR3 extends over 14 amino acids. Trimming at V came to 4 bases and at J to 0 bases, leaving 3 bases not matched to a gene. This CDR3 is CASSVTGVSYEQYF. CDR3 DNA: TGCGCCAGCAGCGTGACAGGGGTCTCCTACGAGCAGTACTTC.

For the CDR3, the DNA is TGTGCCAGCAGTGAATGGTCGGGACAGAAATTCCAAGAGACCCAGTACTTC. It is translated as CASSEWSGQKFQETQYF. The chain uses TRBV6-1 and TRBJ2-5; 7 bases agree with TRBD1. Per germline, CDR1 MNHNS and CDR2 SASEGT. J gave up 1 base and V 2 bases, and 10 bases lay outside the gene matches. CDR3 length: 17 residues.